These 14 T cell receptor beta chains share one sample of origin, sequenced in a study of blood T cell repertoires in COVID-19. Here immunoSEQ multiplex PCR was the method, and the copy in TCRdb shows in-frame clones only, minus some. The table shows 170,000 or so clones, with 90% to 95% occurring only once. Sequencing used peripheral blood. Source of these receptors: a man aged 50 to 59 with acute or convalescent COVID-19.

The J gene is TRBJ2-5, the V gene TRBV5-4; 8 bases are a match to TRBD2. The ends lost 3 bases at V and 7 bases at J; junction bases unmatched: 11. The length of the CDR3 is 15 residues. Germline values: CDR1 SGHNT, CDR2 YYREEE (reference sequence). The CDR3 reads CASSYLAGGQRTQYF. As DNA, the CDR3 is TGTGCCAGCAGCTATCTGGCGGGAGGACAAAGGACCCAGTACTTC.

This rearrangement joins TRBV6-6 to TRBJ1-1, with a tentative D call TRBD1 (6 bases). CDR3 length: 17 amino acids. V was cut by 5 bases and J by 0 bases, with 19 bases left in between. CDR1 is MNHNY, CDR2 SVGAGI, per germline (reference sequence). The CDR3 sequence: CASSPRRGAVLNTEAFF. The CDR3 coding sequence is TGTGCCAGCAGTCCCCGCCGGGGGGCCGTCTTGAACACTGAAGCTTTCTTT.

This chain connects TRBV2 to TRBJ2-1, with 8 bases lining up with TRBD2. The junction had 8 bases not matched to a gene; V was cut back by 6 bases and J by 7 bases. The CDR3 loop spans 14 amino acids. Germline lookup yields CDR1 SNHLY and CDR2 FYNNEI. CDR3 DNA: TGTGCCAGCAGGACTAGCGAACAACGGAATGAGCAGTTCTTC. This sequence encodes CASRTSEQRNEQFF. The variable domain in full, completed from reference TRBV2 and TRBJ2-1, reads EPEVTQTPSHQVTQMGQEVILRCVPISNHLYFYWYRQILGQKVEFLVSFYNNEISEKSEIFDDQFSVERPDGSNFTLKIRSTKLEDSAMYFCASRTSEQRNEQFFGPGTRLTVL.

V and J are TRBV11-2 and TRBJ2-5, with D possibly matching TRBD1 (5 bases). Germline CDR1 SGHAT, CDR2 FQNNGV. This CDR3 has 16 residues. V was cut by 1 base and J by 0 bases, with 12 bases left in between. Written as DNA, the CDR3 is TGTGCCAGCAGCTTAGGCTGGACAAAAAACCAAGAGACCCAGTACTTC. Its translation: CASSLGWTKNQETQYF.

This clone was recorded only once. J is TRBJ2-5 and V is TRBV11-2; TRBD2 aligns across 7 bases. The CDR3 length is 15 residues. V lost 5 bases, J lost 3 bases, and 9 bases stayed unmatched. Germline V gives CDR1 SGHAT, CDR2 FQNNGV. The CDR3 DNA follows: TGTGCCAGCAGCGCTGGGGACGGGAGGAAAGAGACCCAGTACTTC. It yields the protein CASSAGDGRKETQYF.

This clone was recorded a few times. The V and J genes are TRBV19 and TRBJ2-2; the match to TRBD2 covers 13 bases. Looked up from germline, CDR1 is LNHDA and CDR2 is SQIVND (reference sequence). The CDR3 has 17 residues. Unmatched junction bases numbered 8, after V lost 5 bases and J lost 5 bases. Here the CDR3 reads CASSGTGTSGVTGELFF. The CDR3 DNA follows: TGTGCCAGTAGTGGAACTGGGACTAGCGGGGTAACCGGGGAGCTGTTTTTT.

This clone appeared a single time. V usage is TRBV6-2 or TRBV6-3 and J usage is TRBJ1-5; weak D call: TRBD1 (5 bases). The CDR3 runs to 13 residues. CDR1 is MNHEY, CDR2 SVGEGT, per germline. V was clipped by 1 base and J by 4 bases, with 5 bases between them. The CDR3 nucleotides are TGTGCCAGCAGTTACTGGACAAATCAGCCCCAGCATTTT. This encodes CASSYWTNQPQHF.

This rearrangement joins TRBV5-1 to TRBJ1-3; a weak D match, TRBD1 (5 bases). Germline V CDR1 and CDR2: SGHRS, YFSETQ. The V end lost 4 bases, the J end lost 4 bases, and 12 bases lay between the germline ends. This CDR3 region has 14 residues. CDR3 amino acids: CASSAGGTGNTIYF. As DNA, the CDR3 is TGCGCCAGCAGCGCCGGGGGAACGGGAAACACCATATATTTT.

The chain employs TRBV29-1 and TRBJ2-3, with a tentative D call TRBD2 (7 bases). Trimming took off 4 bases at V and 0 bases at J, with 20 bases between the two ends. The CDR3 runs to 17 residues. CDR1 and CDR2 from the germline V gene are SQVTM and ANQGSEA. Here the CDR3 DNA reads TGCAGCGTTGCCGGGGGGCTAGGGCAAACTAGCACAGATACGCAGTATTTT. Residues: CSVAGGLGQTSTDTQYF.

This clone was detected once. The chain carries TRBV11-2 and TRBJ1-1, with 9 nucleotides matching TRBD1. Germline trimming cut 5 bases from V and 4 bases from J; bases unmatched to any gene: 8. The CDR3 is made up of 15 amino acids. The V gene's germline CDR1 is SGHAT and CDR2 FQNNGV. CDR3 in DNA: TGTGCCAGCAGCCCGAGACAGGGGGGGGGCACTGAAGCTTTCTTT. Translating it yields CASSPRQGGGTEAFF.

This rearrangement joins TRBV2 to TRBJ2-2, with D maybe TRBD2 (5 bases). CDR1 is SNHLY and CDR2 is FYNNEI in the germline V gene. Trimming removed 7 bases from V and 7 bases from J, with 22 bases in between. This CDR3 has 16 residues. The CDR3 protein is CASTRKPQREGGELFF. CDR3 bases: TGTGCCAGCACCAGAAAACCGCAGCGAGAGGGCGGGGAGCTGTTTTTT. Together with reference TRBV2 and TRBJ2-2, the CDR3 gives the full variable domain: EPEVTQTPSHQVTQMGQEVILRCVPISNHLYFYWYRQILGQKVEFLVSFYNNEISEKSEIFDDQFSVERPDGSNFTLKIRSTKLEDSAMYFCASTRKPQREGGELFFGEGSRLTVL.

V gene TRBV20-1 combines with J gene TRBJ1-1; D may be TRBD1 (5 bases). This CDR3 comprises 12 residues. With 3 bases removed from V and 1 base from J, the gap between germline ends came to 6 bases. Germline CDR1 DFQATT, CDR2 SNEGSKA (reference sequence). The CDR3 bases are TGCAGTGCTAGTACAGGGAACACTGAAGCTTTCTTT. It yields the protein CSASTGNTEAFF.

The rearrangement uses TRBV9 and TRBJ2-1, with D perhaps matching TRBD1 (6 bases). V lost 0 bases and J 11 bases, leaving 12 bases between the germline ends. Germline V gives CDR1 SGDLS, CDR2 YYNGEE. The CDR3 has 13 amino acids. CDR3: CASSVEGVPKQFF. CDR3 in DNA: TGTGCCAGCAGCGTAGAGGGGGTTCCCAAGCAGTTCTTC.

This rearrangement joins TRBV18 to TRBJ2-6; 9 bases align to TRBD2. Germline V gene lookup returns CDR1 KGHSH and CDR2 LQKENI. The ends lost 3 bases at V and 1 base at J; junction bases unmatched: 7. This CDR3 has 18 amino acids. The CDR3 sequence is CASSPRSSGRSGANVLTF. The CDR3 nucleotides read TGTGCCAGCTCACCCCGGAGTAGCGGGAGATCTGGGGCCAACGTCCTGACTTTC.